This is a list of T cell receptor beta chains from one sample in a study of cytomegalovirus exposure and HLA in healthy donors. Sequencing used immunoSEQ multiplex PCR; TCRdb keeps in-frame clones, though not all of them. The sample lists approximately 140,000 clones, roughly four fifths occurring once. Input material: PBMCs. The receptors stem from a man younger than 35 in good health and CMV-seropositive. CDR3s include the opening cysteine and the closing phenylalanine or tryptophan. The D gene is left open where the match is weak. Rows may omit the clone size; those that give it use once, few, many or a size class.

CASSRGLAGYYEQYF,TGTGCCAGCAGTCGGGGACTAGCGGGCTACTACGAGCAGTACTTC,-,TRBV28,TRBD2,TRBJ2-7
CATTRDTGELFF,TGTGCCACGACTAGGGACACCGGGGAGCTGTTTTTT,-,TRBV30,-,TRBJ2-2
CASSHIDIDTEAFF,TGCGCCAGCAGCCACATAGACATTGACACTGAAGCTTTCTTT,-,TRBV4-1,-,TRBJ1-1
CASSQLPQGISEQYF,TGCGCCAGCAGCCAACTACCACAGGGGATCAGTGAGCAGTACTTC,-,TRBV4-1,TRBD1,TRBJ2-7
CASSLATTNTEAFF,TGCGCCAGCAGCTTGGCCACGACAAACACTGAAGCTTTCTTT,-,TRBV5-1,-,TRBJ1-1
CASSTRTGGYEQYF,TGTGCCAGTAGTACCCGGACAGGGGGATACGAGCAGTACTTC,-,TRBV19,TRBD1,TRBJ2-7
CASSTQGAGEQYF,TGCGCCAGCAGCACTCAGGGGGCAGGCGAGCAGTACTTC,-,TRBV5-1,TRBD1,TRBJ2-7
CASSQRDRGYEQYF,TGTGCCAGCAGCCAGAGGGACAGGGGGTACGAGCAGTACTTC,-,TRBV14,TRBD1,TRBJ2-7
CASSHPGTSGDYEQYF,TGTGCCAGCAGCCATCCCGGGACTAGCGGGGACTACGAGCAGTACTTC,-,TRBV4-2,TRBD2,TRBJ2-7
CAWSEDRVGTEAFF,TGTGCCTGGAGCGAGGACAGGGTTGGGACTGAAGCTTTCTTT,-,TRBV30,TRBD1,TRBJ1-1
CASSQGLAGGDTQYF,TGTGCCAGCAGCCAGGGACTAGCGGGAGGAGATACGCAGTATTTT,-,TRBV7-3,TRBD2,TRBJ2-3
CASSSGWRNEPQHF,TGTGCCAGCAGCTCCGGGTGGCGAAACGAGCCCCAGCATTTT,-,TRBV7-9,-,TRBJ1-5
CASRDRRQMNTEAFF,TGTGCCAGCAGGGACAGGCGGCAAATGAACACTGAAGCTTTCTTT,-,TRBV6-1,TRBD1,TRBJ1-1
CASSSRLEGAEAFF,TGTGCCAGCAGTTCACGTCTGGAAGGGGCTGAAGCTTTCTTT,-,TRBV27,-,TRBJ1-1
CSVSGTGSSYEQYF,TGCAGCGTTTCCGGGACAGGGAGCTCCTACGAGCAGTACTTC,-,TRBV29-1,TRBD1,TRBJ2-7
CASGFSGTSGNRAVYNEQFF,TGTGCTAGTGGTTTCTCCGGGACTAGCGGGAACAGGGCCGTTTACAATGAGCAGTTCTTC,-,TRBV12-5,TRBD2,TRBJ2-1
CASSLYGGTGKYNEQFF,TGTGCCAGCAGTCTTTATGGCGGGACAGGTAAATACAATGAGCAGTTCTTC,-,TRBV27,TRBD1,TRBJ2-1
CASSLPGGPQHF,TGTGCCAGCAGCCTACCGGGGGGCCCCCAGCATTTT,-,TRBV6-5,-,TRBJ1-5
CASSTGEGGTEAFF,TGCGCCAGCAGCACCGGGGAGGGAGGCACTGAAGCTTTCTTT,-,TRBV23-1,-,TRBJ1-1
CASSLEMGSGVNTEAFF,TGTGCCAGCAGCTTGGAAATGGGGTCGGGGGTGAACACTGAAGCTTTCTTT,few,TRBV5-6,-,TRBJ1-1
CASSAGANTDTQYF,TGTGCCAGCAGCGCTGGGGCCAACACAGATACGCAGTATTTT,-,TRBV9,-,TRBJ2-3
CASSLVAREQYF,TGCGCCAGCAGCTTGGTGGCTCGCGAGCAGTACTTC,-,TRBV5-1,-,TRBJ2-7
CASSERGYSNQPQHF,TGTGCCAGCAGTGAAAGAGGGTATAGCAATCAGCCCCAGCATTTT,-,TRBV27,-,TRBJ1-5
CASSVASRGYEQYF,TGTGCCAGCAGCGTAGCAAGCAGGGGCTACGAGCAGTACTTC,-,TRBV9,-,TRBJ2-7
CASSLGGTGLYEQFF,TGCGCCAGCAGCTTGGGTGGGACAGGACTTTATGAGCAGTTCTTC,-,TRBV5-1,TRBD1,TRBJ2-1
CASSYHPGTALSYTF,TGTGCCAGCAGTTACCACCCCGGGACAGCCCTGAGCTACACCTTC,-,TRBV6-5,TRBD1,TRBJ1-2
CASSLLQGRNEKLFF,TGTGCCAGCAGCTTACTACAGGGGCGGAATGAAAAACTGTTTTTT,-,TRBV11-2,TRBD1,TRBJ1-4
CASSPEMNTEAFF,TGTGCCAGCAGCCCGGAGATGAACACTGAAGCTTTCTTT,-,TRBV5-4,-,TRBJ1-1
CASHMGGVSYEQYF,TGTGCCAGTCATATGGGAGGGGTTTCCTACGAGCAGTACTTC,-,TRBV28,TRBD2,TRBJ2-7
CASSVETGGSYEQYF,TGTGCCAGCAGTGTGGAGACAGGGGGCTCCTACGAGCAGTACTTC,-,TRBV6-1,TRBD1,TRBJ2-7
CASSEPRGGRSYNEQFF,TGTGCCAGCAGTGAACCTCGCGGGGGCCGCTCCTACAATGAGCAGTTCTTC,-,TRBV6-1,-,TRBJ2-1
CSVETLDRAEETQYF,TGCAGCGTTGAGACCCTAGACAGGGCCGAAGAGACCCAGTACTTC,-,TRBV29-1,TRBD1,TRBJ2-5
CASRILDISNEQFF,TGTGCCAGCAGGATTCTGGACATATCGAATGAGCAGTTCTTC,-,TRBV6-1,-,TRBJ2-1
CASSKLAGPYEQYF,TGTGCCAGCAGTAAATTAGCGGGACCCTACGAGCAGTACTTC,-,TRBV28,TRBD2,TRBJ2-7
CASSPLGQGAGGYTF,TGTGCCAGCAGTCCCTTGGGACAGGGGGCTGGGGGCTACACCTTC,few,TRBV6-6,TRBD1,TRBJ1-2
CASTGTSGRGPQETQYF,TGTGCCAGCACCGGGACTAGCGGGAGAGGGCCACAAGAGACCCAGTACTTC,-,TRBV28,TRBD2,TRBJ2-5
CASSQSGVSSYEQYF,TGTGCCAGCAGCCAATCAGGGGTAAGCTCCTACGAGCAGTACTTC,-,TRBV16,-,TRBJ2-7
CASNLPPTVYGYTF,TGTGCCAGCAATCTACCTCCGACTGTTTATGGCTACACCTTC,few,TRBV6-1,-,TRBJ1-2
CAWSIGGNYEQYF,TGTGCCTGGAGTATAGGGGGAAACTACGAGCAGTACTTC,-,TRBV30,-,TRBJ2-7
CASSLVAGGEQFF,TGTGCCAGCAGCTTAGTCGCGGGGGGTGAGCAGTTCTTC,-,TRBV7-9,TRBD2,TRBJ2-1
CASSAGYANTGELFF,TGTGCCAGCAGTGCAGGGTACGCGAACACCGGGGAGCTGTTTTTT,-,TRBV6-4,-,TRBJ2-2
CASSQEKGGGKNEQFF,TGTGCCAGCAGCCAAGAGAAGGGGGGAGGGAAGAATGAGCAGTTCTTC,-,TRBV14,-,TRBJ2-1
CSVETGGLDGYTF,TGCAGCGTTGAAACAGGGGGCTTAGATGGCTACACCTTC,-,TRBV29-1,TRBD1,TRBJ1-2
CASSISGTASGNTIYF,TGTGCCAGTAGTATATCGGGGACAGCCTCTGGAAACACCATATATTTT,-,TRBV19,TRBD1,TRBJ1-3
CASSSPGSGELFF,TGTGCCAGCAGCTCCCCAGGTTCCGGGGAGCTGTTTTTT,-,TRBV7-9,-,TRBJ2-2
CASGLDLPSQGPEAFF,TGTGCTAGTGGTTTGGACCTTCCTTCACAGGGTCCTGAAGCTTTCTTT,-,TRBV12-5,-,TRBJ1-1